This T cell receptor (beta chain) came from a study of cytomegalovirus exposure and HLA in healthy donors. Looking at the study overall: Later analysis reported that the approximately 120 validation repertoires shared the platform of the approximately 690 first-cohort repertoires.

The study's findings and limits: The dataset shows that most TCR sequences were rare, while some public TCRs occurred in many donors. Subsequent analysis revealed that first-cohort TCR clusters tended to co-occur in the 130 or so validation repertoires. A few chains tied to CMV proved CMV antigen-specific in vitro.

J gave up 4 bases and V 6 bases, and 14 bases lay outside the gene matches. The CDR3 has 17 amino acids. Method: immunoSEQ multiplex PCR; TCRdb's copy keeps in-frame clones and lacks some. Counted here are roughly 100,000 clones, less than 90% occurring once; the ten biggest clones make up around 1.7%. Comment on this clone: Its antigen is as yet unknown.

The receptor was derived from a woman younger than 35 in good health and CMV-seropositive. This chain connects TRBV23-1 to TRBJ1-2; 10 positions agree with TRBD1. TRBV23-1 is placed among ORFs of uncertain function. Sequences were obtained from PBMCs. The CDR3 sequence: CASSRAKRTGGCYGYTF. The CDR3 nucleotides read TGCGCCAGCAGCCGGGCAAAGCGGACAGGGGGATGCTATGGCTACACCTTC.